Below are 3 T cell receptor beta chains sequenced from a single sample in a study of read filtering for tumor transcriptome and immune sequencing. The library was built from around 400 ng RNA with molecular barcoded adaptors for alpha/delta and beta/gamma chains. TCRdb reprocessed the reads via MiXCR and lists one record per CDR3 protein. The profile covers approximately 5,000 distinct CDR3 sequences, with 21% appearing a single time and 20% to 25% taken by the ten largest. Sequencing input: a population of CD138-negative cells sorted from bone marrow. Receptors originate from a donor over 35 with multiple myeloma.

This clonotype was seen at least ten times. The rearrangement links TRBV20-1 to TRBJ1-1, with D tentatively TRBD1 (6 bases). CDR1 is DFQATT, CDR2 SNEGSKA, per germline (reference sequence). The CDR3 totals 14 residues. V was trimmed by 6 bases and J by 0 bases, leaving 14 bases between them. DNA for the CDR3: TGCAGTGCGAGACCCGACAGGTTGAACACTGAAGCTTTCTTT. It translates to CSARPDRLNTEAFF.

This clonotype is medium-sized (0.01 to 0.1%) in the sample. The chain has TRBV19 and TRBJ2-2, with TRBD2 matching 15 bases. Germline V lookup: CDR1 LNHDA, CDR2 SQIVND (reference sequence). This CDR3 is 16 amino acids long. V lost 6 bases to trimming and J lost 7 bases; unmatched junction nucleotides: 6. The CDR3 sequence is CASRPPGLAGGGELFF. Here the CDR3 DNA reads TGTGCCAGTAGACCACCGGGACTAGCGGGAGGCGGGGAGCTGTTTTTT.

This clonotype is deemed medium-sized. The chain is built from TRBV6-2 or TRBV6-3 and TRBJ2-7; 11 positions match TRBD2. The CDR3 spans 15 residues. Germline assignment: CDR1 MNHEY and CDR2 SVGEGT. The V gene end was trimmed by 0 bases and the J gene end by 6 bases; junction bases not matched to a gene: 4. In nucleotides, the CDR3 is TGTGCCAGCAGTTACTCGCGGCTAGCGGGAGGCGAGCAGTACTTC. This translates into CASSYSRLAGGEQYF.